The 28 T cell receptor beta chains below all came from one sample that was sequenced in a study of neoadjuvant nivolumab and ipilimumab in lung cancer (TCRdb year 2020). The sample's time point label, decoded: pretherapy, before neoadjuvant immune checkpoint inhibitors. Libraries were made using the immunoSEQ multiplex PCR assay. Here the immuneACCESS table is served through TCRdb, limited to in-frame sequences with V and J called. Missing clones are a known gap in these copies; in checked studies unresolved V genes cover under half, and the rest lacks a known reason. This sample is represented by roughly 23,000 clones; approximately 82% of them were singletons. Roughly 24% of the sample lies in the top ten. The source was peripheral blood, collected before neoadjuvant nivolumab, alone or with ipilimumab. The source of these receptors is an adult with non-small cell lung cancer.

The chain links TRBV5-1 to TRBJ2-3; 7 nucleotides agree with TRBD1. Looked up from germline, CDR1 is SGHRS and CDR2 is YFSETQ. This CDR3 has 14 amino acids. Trimming took 3 bases from V and 3 from J; bases not matched to a gene: 4. The CDR3 DNA sequence: TGCGCCAGCAGCTCGACAGGGTCGACAGATACGCAGTATTTT. It translates to CASSSTGSTDTQYF.

The chain combines TRBV9 with TRBJ2-3; D is undetermined. V lost 2 bases and J 2 bases, leaving 6 bases between the germline ends. From germline, CDR1 is SGDLS and CDR2 YYNGEE. The CDR3 consists of 13 residues. CDR3 DNA: TGTGCCAGCAGCGTGGATACCACAGATACGCAGTATTTT. Residues: CASSVDTTDTQYF.

This chain uses TRBV2 with TRBJ2-7, with 7 positions matching TRBD1. This CDR3 spans 13 amino acids. Germline loops: CDR1 SNHLY, CDR2 FYNNEI. J was trimmed by 4 bases and V by 5 bases; bases with no gene match: 5. The chain's CDR3 is CASSPGQRYEQYF. In DNA, the CDR3 is TGTGCCAGCAGTCCGGGACAGAGATACGAGCAGTACTTC.

The J gene is TRBJ2-2, the V gene TRBV2; D not certain. From germline, CDR1 is SNHLY and CDR2 FYNNEI. The V end lost 4 bases, the J end lost 0 bases, and 3 bases lay between the germline ends. The CDR3 covers 13 residues. In DNA form, the CDR3 reads TGTGCCAGCAGTGTCACGAACACCGGGGAGCTGTTTTTT. This encodes CASSVTNTGELFF.

The rearrangement uses TRBV4-3 and TRBJ2-2; D is unclear. Trimming shortened V by 1 base and J by 3 bases, and 6 bases separated the two germline ends. The CDR3 covers 14 residues. The V gene's germline CDR1 is LGHNA and CDR2 YSLEER. CDR3 in DNA: TGCGCCAGCAGCCAAGTGGGTTACACCGGGGAGCTGTTTTTT. This sequence encodes CASSQVGYTGELFF.

The CDR3 is CSVDQGMGTDTQYF. CDR3 coding DNA: TGCAGCGTTGATCAGGGGATGGGCACAGATACGCAGTATTTT. The V gene is TRBV29-1, the J gene TRBJ2-3; a weak D match, TRBD1 (6 bases). Germline CDR1 SQVTM, CDR2 ANQGSEA. Between the trimmed V and J ends, which lost 3 bases and 1 base, there was a span of 11 bases. The CDR3 is made up of 14 amino acids.

This clone was counted once. The chain is built from TRBV7-6 and TRBJ1-2; the D gene is possibly TRBD1 (5 bases). Trimming stripped 3 bases from V and 6 bases from J, with 11 bases between. The CDR3 has 13 amino acids. The germline gives CDR1 SGHVS, CDR2 FNYEAQ. The CDR3 here is CASSFGTTHGYTF. CDR3 bases: TGTGCCAGCAGCTTTGGGACGACCCATGGCTACACCTTC.

The chain employs TRBV29-1 and TRBJ1-3, with D unresolved. Trimming stripped 6 bases from V and 3 bases from J, with 12 bases between. The CDR3 spans 13 residues. The germline V gene has CDR1 SQVTM and CDR2 ANQGSEA. The CDR3, as DNA: TGCAGCGTCCAGAACGGGGATGGAAACACCATATATTTT. Its translation is CSVQNGDGNTIYF.

V is TRBV5-8 and J is TRBJ2-1; 8 bases are a match to TRBD2. CDR3 length equals 15 residues. The germline CDR1 and CDR2 sequences are SGHTS and YDEGEE. The ends lost 4 bases at V and 5 bases at J; junction bases unmatched: 8. The CDR3 DNA sequence: TGTGCCAGCAGCCCCCGGACTAGCTGGGACAATGAGCAGTTCTTC. It is translated as CASSPRTSWDNEQFF.

The CDR3 DNA sequence: TGTGCTAGTGGCGCTGGGGTGGGTGAAAAACTGTTTTTT. It is translated as CASGAGVGEKLFF. J is TRBJ1-4 and V is TRBV12-5; D call uncertain. Trimming cost V 6 bases and J 7 bases, with 12 bases left between them. The germline V gene encodes CDR1 LGHNT and CDR2 FRNRAP. The CDR3 has 13 amino acids.

The chain uses TRBV5-4 and TRBJ2-7; TRBD1 aligns across 7 bases. Germline trimming cut 5 bases from V and 4 bases from J; bases unmatched to any gene: 9. The germline V gene encodes CDR1 SGHNT and CDR2 YYREEE (reference sequence). The length of the CDR3 is 14 residues. CDR3 loop: CASSQPGQRYEQYF. CDR3 coding DNA: TGTGCCAGCAGTCAACCGGGACAGCGTTACGAGCAGTACTTC. Looking up the rest from reference TRBV5-4 and TRBJ2-7 gives the full variable domain: ETGVTQSPTHLIKTRGQQVTLRCSSQSGHNTVSWYQQALGQGPQFIFQYYREEENGRGNFPPRFSGLQFPNYSSELNVNALELDDSALYLCASSQPGQRYEQYFGPGTRLTVT.

The chain combines TRBV11-3 with TRBJ2-7; 10 bases are a match to TRBD1. The CDR3 spans 15 residues. V lost 4 bases to trimming and J lost 5 bases; unmatched junction nucleotides: 8. Germline V lookup: CDR1 SGHNT, CDR2 YENEEA. DNA of the CDR3: TGTGCCAGCAGCTCACGACAGGGGGCGAGAAACGAGCAGTACTTC. This encodes CASSSRQGARNEQYF.

The genes are TRBV5-1 and TRBJ1-2; tentatively, D is TRBD1 (6 bases). V gave up 0 bases and J gave up 6 bases, with 12 bases separating them. Per the germline V gene, CDR1 is SGHRS and CDR2 is YFSETQ. The CDR3 is made up of 14 amino acids. CDR3 residues: CASSLDGGADGYTF. The CDR3 DNA sequence: TGCGCCAGCAGCTTGGACGGGGGCGCGGATGGCTACACCTTC.

This chain joins TRBV7-3 and TRBJ1-3; tentative D call: TRBD1 (5 bases). Trimming left V 2 bases short and J 4 bases short, with 12 bases between. The germline V gene has CDR1 SGHTA and CDR2 FQGTGA. The CDR3 covers 15 residues. The CDR3 spells CASSLDSRMGNTIYF. Written as DNA, the CDR3 is TGTGCCAGCAGCTTAGACAGCAGAATGGGAAACACCATATATTTT.

The chain is built from TRBV2 and TRBJ2-5; TRBD2 matches 12 bases. The V gene end was trimmed by 6 bases and the J gene end by 1 base; junction bases not matched to a gene: 6. Per germline, CDR1 SNHLY and CDR2 FYNNEI. The CDR3 spans 16 residues. The CDR3 nucleotides read TGTGCCAGCAGCATTAGACTAGCGGGAGCCCAAGAGACCCAGTACTTC. This sequence encodes CASSIRLAGAQETQYF.

The chain couples TRBV9 to TRBJ1-2; 7 bases are shared with TRBD1. The V segment lost 4 bases and the J segment 2 bases; nucleotides outside the gene matches: 5. This CDR3 comprises 14 residues. Germline V lookup: CDR1 SGDLS, CDR2 YYNGEE. The CDR3 nucleotides read TGTGCCAGCAGCCAGAGACAGGGAAACTATGGCTACACCTTC. It specifies CASSQRQGNYGYTF.

V and J are TRBV4-1 and TRBJ2-3; D might be TRBD2 (5 bases). Germline V gives CDR1 MGHRA, CDR2 YSYEKL. The CDR3 consists of 17 residues. Deletions cut 3 bases from V and 4 bases from J, with 20 bases between. The CDR3 nucleotides read TGCGCCAGCAGCCATGGGTCGGAGGTCCCGGGCGCAGATACGCAGTATTTT. Translated: CASSHGSEVPGADTQYF.

This clone came up a few times. The CDR3 DNA reads TGTGCCAGCAGCGTAGCTACGAGGGCCAATGAGCAGTTCTTC. Amino acid sequence: CASSVATRANEQFF. J is TRBJ2-1 and V is TRBV9; weak D call: TRBD2 (5 bases). The length of the CDR3 is 14 residues. In germline, CDR1 is SGDLS, CDR2 YYNGEE. V was pared by 0 bases and J by 6 bases, with 10 bases between.

This chain connects TRBV7-3 to TRBJ2-7; D is possibly TRBD1 or TRBD2 (5 bases each). Trimming took 1 base from V and 5 from J, leaving 15 bases between them. CDR1 SGHTA and CDR2 FQGTGA come from the germline V gene. The CDR3 contains 15 residues. CDR3 residues: CASSLSGGRTHEQYF. The DNA of the CDR3 is TGTGCCAGCAGCTTAAGTGGGGGTCGAACGCACGAGCAGTACTTC.

The chain has TRBV5-4 and TRBJ2-3, with TRBD1 identical over 9 bases. Germline V gives CDR1 SGHNT, CDR2 YYREEE (reference sequence). V dropped 4 bases and J dropped 0; count of bases not matched to a gene: 6. This CDR3 contains 16 residues. In DNA form, the CDR3 reads TGTGCCAGCAGCCCCGGACAGGGGAGGAGCACAGATACGCAGTATTTT. As protein: CASSPGQGRSTDTQYF.

CDR3 coding DNA: TGTGCCAGCAGTCCCCCGGGGGGTTCCTACGAGCAGTACTTC. Translation gives CASSPPGGSYEQYF. The chain has TRBV28 and TRBJ2-7; 7 positions match TRBD2. This CDR3 has 14 amino acids. In germline, CDR1 is MDHEN, CDR2 SYDVKM. Unmatched junction bases numbered 5, after V lost 5 bases and J lost 1 base.

The rearrangement joins TRBV5-6 to TRBJ2-7; 7 positions match TRBD1. Trimming took 4 bases from V and 1 from J; bases not matched to a gene: 8. Germline CDR1 reads SGHDT; CDR2 reads YYEEEE. CDR3 length equals 15 residues. The chain's CDR3 is CASSTQGGSSYEQYF. The CDR3 coding sequence is TGTGCCAGCAGCACCCAAGGGGGCTCGTCCTACGAGCAGTACTTC.

The J gene is TRBJ2-1, the V gene TRBV6-1; perhaps D is TRBD1 or TRBD2 (5 bases each). The germline gives CDR1 MNHNS, CDR2 SASEGT. The CDR3 covers 13 residues. V was cut by 5 bases and J by 5 bases, with 10 bases left in between. The CDR3 nucleotides are TGTGCCAGCAGTTGGGACCAGAACAATGAGCAGTTCTTC. This translates into CASSWDQNNEQFF.

This chain connects TRBV7-9 to TRBJ1-5; D not resolved. CDR1 and CDR2 from the germline V gene are SEHNR and FQNEAQ (reference sequence). V was trimmed by 3 bases and J by 16 bases, leaving 10 bases between them. The CDR3 sequence is 10 residues long. CDR3 in amino acids: CASSLVKGHF. In DNA form, the CDR3 reads TGTGCCAGCAGCTTGGTCAAGGGACATTTT.

The J gene is TRBJ2-7, the V gene TRBV29-1, with 7 bases that match TRBD1. This CDR3 region has 13 residues. The germline CDR1 and CDR2 sequences are SQVTM and ANQGSEA. Trimming cost V 7 bases and J 2 bases; bases outside gene matches: 8. This CDR3 is CSAMTGPPYEQYF. CDR3 in DNA: TGCAGCGCCATGACAGGGCCTCCCTACGAGCAGTACTTC.

This sequence joins TRBV10-2 and TRBJ1-1; unclear D gene. The ends were cut back, 5 bases at V and 3 bases at J, with 10 bases in the middle. The germline CDR1 and CDR2 sequences are WSHSY and SAAADI. The CDR3 runs to 13 residues. This chain's CDR3 is CASSLDGDTEAFF. The CDR3 DNA is TGCGCCAGCAGTCTCGATGGGGACACTGAAGCTTTCTTT.

This rearrangement joins TRBV30 to TRBJ1-1; possibly TRBD1 for D (5 bases). The CDR3 spans 10 residues. CDR1 GTSNPN and CDR2 SVGIG come from the germline V gene (reference sequence). Trimming cost V 3 bases and J 11 bases, with 10 bases left between them. The CDR3 reads CAWRGDVAFF. The CDR3 bases are TGTGCCTGGAGGGGGGACGTTGCTTTCTTT.

The chain employs TRBV4-2 and TRBJ2-2, with 9 nucleotides matching TRBD2. V was clipped by 0 bases and J by 5 bases; unmatched bases: 10. Germline lookup yields CDR1 LGHNA and CDR2 YNFKEQ. This CDR3 comprises 18 residues. The CDR3 here is CASSQDKRGRALTGELFF. In DNA form, the CDR3 reads TGTGCCAGCAGCCAAGATAAACGCGGGAGGGCCCTAACCGGGGAGCTGTTTTTT.